One sample yielded the 18 T cell receptor beta chains listed below, sequenced in a study of OX40 agonist ivuxolimab in advanced cancers. Clones were sequenced by immunoSEQ multiplex PCR, and TCRdb holds only the in-frame ones, with some missing. The data show around 100,000 clones, approximately 90% seen once. The sample here was CD4+ or CD8+ T cells sorted from blood, taken in a trial of the OX40 agonist ivuxolimab. Receptors originate from an adult with an advanced solid tumor such as melanoma, head and neck, liver or kidney cancer.

V usage is TRBV21-1 and J usage is TRBJ1-5. TRBV21-1 is a pseudogene. The CDR3 has 17 residues. The chain's CDR3 is CASSKALGSEGGQPQHF. The CDR3 DNA reads as TGTGCCAGCAGCAAAGCCCTAGGGAGTGAAGGCGGTCAGCCCCAGCATTTT.

The chain couples TRBV2 to TRBJ2-5; 12 bases agree with TRBD2. CDR1 and CDR2 (germline): SNHLY, FYNNEI. V lost 4 bases, J lost 5 bases, and 8 bases stayed unmatched. The CDR3 consists of 16 residues. CDR3 in amino acids: CASSVRLAGAGETQYF. Here the CDR3 DNA reads TGTGCCAGCAGTGTCCGACTAGCGGGAGCTGGGGAGACCCAGTACTTC.

V and J are TRBV7-2 and TRBJ1-5; tentatively, D is TRBD1 (5 bases). The CDR3 totals 15 residues. V was clipped by 5 bases and J by 0 bases, with 11 bases between them. Germline V gene sequence: CDR1 SGHTA, CDR2 FQGNSA. The CDR3: CASSQGVLSNQPQHF. The DNA of the CDR3 is TGTGCCAGCAGCCAAGGGGTCCTTAGCAATCAGCCCCAGCATTTT.

This chain links TRBV15 with TRBJ1-2; tentatively, D is TRBD1 (5 bases). The CDR3 contains 14 residues. The V end was cut by 3 bases, the J end by 7 bases, with 15 bases between. Germline V lookup: CDR1 LNHNV, CDR2 YYDKDF (reference sequence). In nucleotides, the CDR3 is TGTGCCACCAGCAGGAGGGGTACCGGGGGTGGCTACACCTTC. Its protein is CATSRRGTGGGYTF.

The V call is TRBV19, the J call TRBJ1-5; D may be TRBD1 (6 bases). Germline loops: CDR1 LNHDA, CDR2 SQIVND (reference sequence). The CDR3 runs 14 residues. Trimming took off 6 bases at V and 7 bases at J, with 16 bases between the two ends. In DNA, the CDR3 is TGTGCCAGTAGGACCCGGGGGGCCAGGCAGCCCCAGCATTTT. Residues: CASRTRGARQPQHF.

The gene calls are TRBV2 and TRBJ1-4; 11 nucleotides line up with TRBD1. The CDR3 consists of 14 residues. The V gene's germline CDR1 is SNHLY and CDR2 FYNNEI. V shed 5 bases, J shed 6 bases, and the junction held 2 bases outside the gene matches. The DNA of the CDR3 is TGTGCCAGCAGTCCGGACAGGGGGCATGAAAAACTGTTTTTT. It codes for CASSPDRGHEKLFF.

This rearrangement joins TRBV28 to TRBJ1-2, with D possibly matching TRBD1 (5 bases). This CDR3 has 14 residues. V was clipped by 11 bases and J by 5 bases, with 21 bases between them. From germline, CDR1 is MDHEN and CDR2 SYDVKM. The CDR3 protein is CACRLAQGAYGYTF. For the CDR3, the DNA is TGTGCCTGTCGTCTAGCCCAGGGAGCTTATGGCTACACCTTC.

J is TRBJ1-2 and V is TRBV7-9; 8 nucleotides agree with TRBD1. Per germline, CDR1 SEHNR and CDR2 FQNEAQ (reference sequence). J lost 6 bases, V lost 5 bases, and 5 bases had no gene match. The CDR3 spans 13 residues. In DNA form, the CDR3 reads TGTGCCAGCAGCCAGGGACAGGAACATGGCTACACCTTC. Translated, it gives CASSQGQEHGYTF.

V and J are TRBV28 and TRBJ2-7; 9 nucleotides line up with TRBD2. The CDR3 has 15 amino acids. Germline values: CDR1 MDHEN, CDR2 SYDVKM. V trimming: 6 bases; J trimming: 1 base; junction bases outside the gene matches: 7. CDR3: CASRTSGTESYEQYF. CDR3 in DNA: TGTGCCAGCAGGACTAGCGGAACCGAATCCTACGAGCAGTACTTC.

This clone was seen a single time. V and J are TRBV7-9 and TRBJ1-2; 7 bases agree with TRBD1. V was pared by 5 bases and J by 3 bases, with 6 bases of the junction left unmatched. The CDR3 consists of 14 residues. From germline, CDR1 is SEHNR and CDR2 FQNEAQ (reference sequence). The CDR3 loop is CASSIGQAYYGYTF. The CDR3 DNA reads as TGTGCCAGCAGCATTGGACAGGCTTACTATGGCTACACCTTC.

This clone was counted once. The genes are TRBV27 and TRBJ1-5; D not certain. Between the trimmed V and J ends, which lost 2 bases and 5 bases, there was a span of 13 bases. In germline, CDR1 is MNHEY, CDR2 SMNVEV (reference sequence). The CDR3 totals 15 residues. CDR3 in DNA: TGTGCCAGCAGTTTAAACCCCCCCGGGGATCAGCCCCAGCATTTT. Protein product: CASSLNPPGDQPQHF.

This chain joins TRBV2 and TRBJ1-4, with unresolved D. The CDR3 has 15 residues. V lost 6 bases and J 0 bases, leaving 11 bases between the germline ends. Germline V CDR1 and CDR2: SNHLY, FYNNEI. CDR3 sequence reads: CASRGVGSTNEKLFF. DNA for the CDR3: TGTGCCAGCAGGGGCGTGGGGTCAACTAATGAAAAACTGTTTTTT.

The CDR3 loop reads CASSKTGGFPLATLAKNIQYF. DNA for the CDR3: TGTGCCAGCAGCAAAACAGGGGGCTTCCCCTTGGCCACTTTAGCCAAAAACATTCAGTACTTC. The chain couples TRBV21-1 to TRBJ2-4; TRBD1 reflects the table's D call only, with no check against the DNA. TRBV21-1 is tagged as a pseudogene. The CDR3 sequence is 21 residues long.

This clone has a single count. The CDR3 DNA sequence: TGTGCCAGCAGCTCCGGACAGGGGTTGCAAGAGACCCAGTACTTC. Translated: CASSSGQGLQETQYF. This chain joins TRBV11-3 and TRBJ2-5; TRBD1 matches at 9 bases. J lost 2 bases, V lost 4 bases, and 5 bases had no gene match. CDR1 and CDR2 (germline): SGHNT, YENEEA. The CDR3 has 15 amino acids.

V usage is TRBV6-5 and J usage is TRBJ1-3; TRBD1 is a possible D gene (5 bases). Trimming shortened V by 2 bases and J by 3 bases, and 11 bases separated the two germline ends. The length of the CDR3 is 15 residues. Germline-derived CDR1 and CDR2 are MNHEY and SVGAGI. In DNA form, the CDR3 reads TGTGCCAGCAGTTACGGAGGGGCGAGTGGAAACACCATATATTTT. Its protein product is CASSYGGASGNTIYF.

The chain is built from TRBV27 and TRBJ2-1; maybe TRBD2 (6 bases). There are 12 residues in the CDR3. The V and J ends lost 7 bases and 6 bases respectively, with 10 bases between them. Germline-derived CDR1 and CDR2 are MNHEY and SMNVEV (reference sequence). Written as DNA, the CDR3 is TGTGCCAGCACTCGGGACTTCAATGAGCAGTTCTTC. Translation: CASTRDFNEQFF.

The CDR3 DNA is TGCGCCAGCAGCCGGGCGGGACAGTACAATGAGCAGTTCTTC. As protein: CASSRAGQYNEQFF. The rearrangement uses TRBV4-1 and TRBJ2-1, with D perhaps matching TRBD1 (7 bases). CDR1 is MGHRA, CDR2 YSYEKL, per germline. The CDR3 contains 14 residues. The V gene lost 4 bases and the J gene lost 4 bases, with 11 bases spanning the gap.

V gene TRBV4-3 combines with J gene TRBJ1-2, with TRBD1 as a possible D gene (5 bases). Germline lookup yields CDR1 LGHNA and CDR2 YSLEER. V was trimmed by 0 bases and J by 7 bases, leaving 9 bases between them. The CDR3 length is 13 residues. The CDR3 DNA follows: TGCGCCAGCAGCCAAGACTGGGGCTCTGGCTACACCTTC. This encodes CASSQDWGSGYTF.